This T cell receptor beta chain was identified during a study of beta chain features in type 1 diabetes. Study-wide background: No patient-donor differences in age, gender, total cells or subset yield.

There are 15 residues in the CDR3. The junction had 7 bases not matched to a gene; V was cut back by 4 bases and J by 5 bases. Germline CDR1 reads SGDLS; CDR2 reads YYNGEE. Regarding the study as a whole: Compared to healthy donors, patients appeared to have naive, central memory and Treg TCRB repertoires that were more alike.

It was one heparinised blood draw, averaging approximately 100 mL, that each donor gave. Staining for CD45RO/CCR7/CD25/CD127/CD95/CD27 allowed sorting of CD4+ naive, central memory, regulatory and stem cell-like memory cells. Worth noting for this clone: The antigen is undetermined.

The investigators reverse transcribed all of the isolated RNA, so they sequenced expressed TCRB transcripts. The data were produced by immunoSEQ multiplex PCR, yet TCRdb's version contains in-frame clones alone and is incomplete. The sample lists 400,000 to 550,000 clones, roughly 11% occurring once. The chain employs TRBV9 and TRBJ2-1, with 9 bases matching TRBD1. The specimen was naive CD4+ T cells from blood. This TCR was recovered from a woman between 18 and 29 years old in good health. CDR3 coding DNA: TGTGCCAGCAGCCCTCAGGACAGGGGCCACAATGAGCAGTTCTTC. Its protein product is CASSPQDRGHNEQFF.